The 24 T cell receptor delta chains in this list originate from one sample, sequenced in a study of γδ T cells in repeated Plasmodium falciparum infection. TCRdb re-called the multiplex PCR reads with CATT. The sample has tens of thousands of delta-chain clones; roughly 1.4% are singletons. Gammadelta T cells were flow-sorted from PBMC into Vgamma9/Vdelta2+ and Vdelta2-negative populations for bulk analysis. Sequencing used gamma-delta T cells from blood. These receptors all come from a pool of human donors (malaria-infected and uninfected, not separated).

The chain combines TRDV1 with TRDJ1, with 12 positions matching TRDD3. No J gene was available from TCRdb, and it was assigned here by a germline match of the DNA. V was pared by 6 bases and J by 0 bases, with 23 bases of the junction left unmatched. The CDR3 loop spans 22 amino acids. Germline values: CDR1 TSWWSYY, CDR2 QGS. In nucleotides, the CDR3 is TGTGCTCTTGGAGATCGGGCGCCTCCCTTGTACTGGGGGATACCTGACACCGATAAACTCATCTTT. Translation: CALGDRAPPLYWGIPDTDKLIF.

With regard to this clone: A far larger clone is a single base away, which makes a read error likely. Distinct nucleotide sequences in the sample also encode this CDR3. The chain recombines TRDV1 with TRDJ1, with 8 bases fitting TRDD3. Since TCRdb gives no J gene, matching the DNA to germline was used here to assign it. This CDR3 is 15 amino acids long. V dropped 5 bases and J dropped 4; count of bases not matched to a gene: 9. The germline gives CDR1 TSWWSYY, CDR2 QGS. The CDR3 DNA reads TGTGCTCTTGGGTTCTACTGGGGATACAGCGATAAACTCATCTTT. It specifies CALGFYWGYSDKLIF.

This clone was seen only a few times. This DNA's translation and the protein TCRdb lists, from a much larger clone, do not match at residue 5, likely due to a read error; the protein shown is translated from the DNA. This sequence joins TRDV2 and TRDJ3; TRDD3 agrees at 11 bases. V lost 3 bases and J lost 2; bases outside the gene matches: 14. Germline CDR1 reads GEAIGNYY; CDR2 reads EKD. This CDR3 contains 21 residues. In nucleotides, the CDR3 is TGTGCCTGTGACCCCCGGCGCACTGGGGGATATGGCGCCTGGGACACCCGACAGATGTTTTTC. This sequence encodes CACDPRRTGGYGAWDTRQMFF.

Concerning this clone itself: TCRdb lists the protein of a much larger clone for this DNA, which differs at residue 13, so this is likely a read error; the protein given here is translated from the DNA itself. The chain employs TRDV1 and TRDJ1; 7 positions agree with TRDD3. TCRdb does not report a J gene; here it was assigned by matching the DNA to germline references. CDR1 and CDR2 (germline): TSWWSYY, QGS. The CDR3 consists of 19 residues. V lost 3 bases, J lost 1 base, and 17 bases stayed unmatched. In DNA, the CDR3 is TGTGCTCTTGGGGATCCAGAAGGGGGATTCGAGAAGTGCACCGATAAACTCATCTTT. This codes for CALGDPEGGFEKCTDKLIF.

This clone has just a few counts. This likely stems from a read error, as it lies one base from a far larger clone. The sample carries other DNA sequences with the same CDR3. The chain has TRDV2 and TRDJ3; D is perhaps TRDD3 (5 bases). This CDR3 comprises 16 residues. Germline V gives CDR1 GEAIGNYY, CDR2 EKD. The DNA for the CDR3 is TGTGCCTGTGACACACCAGGATCCTGGGACACCCGACAGATGTTCTTC. It codes for CACDTPGSWDTRQMFF.

Of note for this clone: For this DNA, TCRdb reports the protein of a much larger clone, which diverges at residue 17, most likely from a read error; the protein presented here is translated directly from the DNA. The V gene call is TRDV2, and the J gene call is absent; the table names TRDD3, a call not compared with the DNA. Germline V lookup: CDR1 GEAIGNYY, CDR2 EKD. The CDR3 contains 19 residues. CDR3 residues: CACDTVGDPPRRRTDKFIF. The CDR3, as DNA: TGTGCCTGTGACACCGTGGGGGATCCCCCTCGGAGGAGGACCGATAAATTCATCTTT.

This clone occurred many times. V usage is TRDV1 and J usage is TRDJ1; D is undetermined. The CDR3 spans 18 residues. V was cut by 0 bases and J by 1 base, with 18 bases left in between. CDR1 and CDR2 from the germline V gene are TSWWSYY and QGS. DNA of the CDR3: TGTGCTCTTGGGGAACTGATTCGTTCCGGTAAGGGCACCGATAAACTCATCTTT. Translating it yields CALGELIRSGKGTDKLIF.

This clone was observed a handful of times. The protein recorded in TCRdb matches a much larger clone and deviates from this DNA's translation at residue 15, suggesting a read error; the protein here is obtained by translating the DNA. V and J are TRDV2 and TRDJ1; 9 bases line up with TRDD3. Germline CDR1 and CDR2: GEAIGNYY and EKD. The V and J ends lost 3 bases and 0 bases, in that order; junction bases with no gene match: 22. This CDR3 region has 21 residues. The CDR3 loop is CACDQGQLLGDHLSYTDKLIF. CDR3 nucleotides: TGTGCCTGTGACCAGGGACAATTACTGGGGGACCACTTAAGTTACACCGATAAACTCATCTTT.

As for this clone: The likely explanation is a read error, given a far larger clone one base away. The same CDR3 is also encoded by other DNA sequences in this sample. V and J are TRDV1 and TRDJ1; 8 nucleotides agree with TRDD3. The J gene comes from matching the DNA to germline here; TCRdb lacks it. After removal of 4 bases from V and 3 bases from J, the junction contained 25 bases not matched to a gene. The CDR3 is made up of 21 amino acids. In germline, CDR1 is TSWWSYY, CDR2 QGS. CDR3 bases: TGTGCTCTTGGGGGGCAATTCCATACGTATACTGGGGGCCGGGGGGCCGATAAACTCATCTTT. Residues: CALGGQFHTYTGGRGADKLIF.

This clone was seen more than once but under ten times. TCRdb has a much larger clone's protein, which differs at residue 4 from the translation of this DNA, likely because of a read error; what is shown is the protein translated from the DNA. CDR3: CALRERSNLPILRPTLPYTDKLIF. For the CDR3, the DNA is TGTGCTCTTAGGGAACGGTCCAACTTGCCTATCCTACGCCCTACTCTCCCCTACACCGATAAACTCATCTTT. The gene calls are TRDV1 and TRDJ1; a possible D gene is TRDD2 (6 bases). The J gene comes from matching the DNA to germline here; TCRdb lacks it. The CDR3 covers 24 residues. Germline V gene lookup returns CDR1 TSWWSYY and CDR2 QGS.

This clone occurred a few times. A read error is likely here: a far larger clone is one base away. Other nucleotide sequences in the sample specify the same CDR3. The chain joins TRDV1 to TRDJ1; D may be TRDD3 (10 bases). The J gene is not listed in TCRdb, so it was assigned here from a DNA match to germline. Between the trimmed V and J ends, which lost 3 bases and 8 bases, there was a span of 40 bases. Germline V gene lookup returns CDR1 TSWWSYY and CDR2 QGS. CDR3 size: 22 residues. The CDR3 DNA reads TGTGCTCTTGGGGATCCGAGCCTTCCTACGTACTGGGGGATTAGAATTTCCCCAAAACTCATCTTT. It specifies CALGDPSLPTYWGIRISPKLIF.

Only a few counts were recorded for this clone. A far more abundant clone sits one base away, making this likely a read error. This same CDR3 is encoded by further DNA sequences in the sample. The J gene is TRDJ3, the V gene TRDV2; TRDD3 matches 11 bases. The J gene comes from matching the DNA to germline here; TCRdb lacks it. In germline, CDR1 is GEAIGNYY, CDR2 EKD. With V trimmed by 0 bases and J by 0 bases, 15 bases remained unmatched. CDR3 length: 23 amino acids. CDR3 in amino acids: CACDTGDWGISRTSSWDTRQMFF. The CDR3 nucleotides are TGTGCCTGTGACACCGGGGACTGGGGGATATCACGGACCAGCTCCTGGGACACCCGACAGATGTTTTTC.

This clone was found a few times. TCRdb's listed protein matches a much larger clone and diverges from this DNA's translation at residue 13, likely through a read error; the protein shown comes from the DNA. The chain recombines TRDV2 with TRDJ1, with 12 bases aligning to TRDD3. CDR3 size: 20 residues. Germline CDR1 is GEAIGNYY and CDR2 is EKD. V dropped 0 bases and J dropped 2; count of bases not matched to a gene: 15. The CDR3 DNA follows: TGTGCCTGTGACACCCTTACTGGGGGATACCCCGACAAAATGACCGATAAACTCATCTTT. As protein: CACDTLTGGYPDKMTDKLIF.

Of note for this clone: A read error is the likely source, as a far larger clone sits one nucleotide away. The identical CDR3 is also encoded by other nucleotide sequences in the sample. The chain carries TRDV1 and TRDJ1; TRDD2 aligns across 9 bases. Losses at the gene ends were 4 bases for V and 0 bases for J; bases not matched to a gene: 18. This CDR3 has 20 amino acids. Germline V gene data show CDR1 as TSWWSYY and CDR2 as QGS. The CDR3 reads CALGVSFLPYWGEYTDKLIF. CDR3 DNA sequence: TGTGCTCTTGGGGTATCCTTCCTACCGTACTGGGGTGAGTACACCGATAAACTCATCTTT.

With regard to this clone: The TCRdb record carries a much larger clone's protein, which differs from this DNA's translation at residue 20; a read error is the likely cause, and the protein listed here is the DNA translation. The rearrangement joins TRDV1 to TRDJ1, with 8 bases lining up with TRDD3. The CDR3 length is 22 residues. Per germline, CDR1 TSWWSYY and CDR2 QGS. The CDR3 here is CALGELRLTFWGKTSYTDKRIF. The CDR3 nucleotides read TGTGCTCTTGGGGAACTAAGACTGACCTTCTGGGGGAAAACTAGCTACACCGATAAACGCATCTTT.

This clone was seen at least ten times. V and J are TRDV2 and TRDJ1; tentative D call: TRDD3 (6 bases). Trimming cost V 3 bases and J 3 bases, with 16 bases left between them. Looked up from germline, CDR1 is GEAIGNYY and CDR2 is EKD. The CDR3 runs 15 residues. The CDR3 protein is CACDPLRGWADKLIF. The DNA of the CDR3 is TGTGCCTGTGACCCTCTCCGGGGATGGGCCGATAAACTCATCTTT.

This clone came up many times. For this DNA, TCRdb reports the protein of a much larger clone, which diverges at residue 11, most likely from a read error; the protein presented here is translated directly from the DNA. Other nucleotide sequences in the sample specify the same CDR3. The V and J genes are TRDV2 and TRDJ1; 9 nucleotides agree with TRDD3. The V segment lost 3 bases and the J segment 10 bases; nucleotides outside the gene matches: 14. The CDR3 consists of 15 residues. CDR1 is GEAIGNYY, CDR2 EKD, per germline. The DNA of the CDR3 is TGTGCCTGTGACGGGATACTGGGGGACACCGCGGGACTCATCTTT. This encodes CACDGILGDTAGLIF.

Of note for this clone: The translation of this DNA and the TCRdb protein of a much larger clone differ at residue 12, probably owing to a read error; the protein shown here is translated from the DNA. The rearrangement links TRDV2 to TRDJ1; no firm D call. Germline matching of the DNA provided the J gene here, since TCRdb leaves it blank. In germline, CDR1 is GEAIGNYY, CDR2 EKD. CDR3 size: 15 residues. The CDR3 sequence is CACDTVGTSTDRLIF. Here the CDR3 DNA reads TGTGCCTGTGACACCGTTGGGACGAGCACCGATAGACTCATCTTT.

This clone has more than one count but fewer than ten. A read error is likely here: a far larger clone is one base away. Other DNA variants within this sample encode the same CDR3. This chain uses TRDV3 with TRDJ1, with D perhaps matching TRDD2 (5 bases). The CDR3 is 12 residues long. Per the germline V gene, CDR1 is TVYSNPD and CDR2 is GDNSRS (reference sequence). The CDR3 DNA follows: TGTGCTTTTGAACCCTACGGCGATAAACTCATCTTT. Its translation: CAFEPYGDKLIF.

This clone was detected only a few times. A single base is all that separates this from a far larger clone, so a read error is likely. Other nucleotide sequences from this sample produce the same CDR3. The genes are TRDV1 and TRDJ1; a possible D gene is TRDD3 (5 bases). As TCRdb names no J gene, one was assigned here on the basis of a DNA match to germline. The CDR3 has 16 residues. CDR1 is TSWWSYY and CDR2 is QGS in the germline V gene. Written as DNA, the CDR3 is TGTGCGCTTGGGGAACGGGGCCGTTTCAACACCGATAAACTCATCTTT. Amino acids: CALGERGRFNTDKLIF.

Comment on this clone: A read error likely explains why the TCRdb protein, taken from a much larger clone, differs from this DNA's translation at residue 16; the protein shown is translated from the DNA. The gene calls are TRDV2 and TRDJ1; 7 bases are a match to TRDD3. The J gene is not listed in TCRdb, so it was assigned here from a DNA match to germline. Per the germline V gene, CDR1 is GEAIGNYY and CDR2 is EKD. The CDR3 consists of 19 residues. The CDR3 region has the DNA TGTGCCTGTGACACCGTACTGGGGATAAACACGGTCACAACCGATGAACTCATCTTT. Translation: CACDTVLGINTVTTDELIF.

A remark on this clone: A read error likely explains this, since a far larger clone differs by one base. The sample carries other DNA sequences with the same CDR3. No J gene call was made, and the V gene is TRDV2; the table calls TRDD3, which could not be checked here. The CDR3 runs 23 residues. Germline V lookup: CDR1 GEAIGNYY, CDR2 EKD. CDR3 coding DNA: TGTGCCTGTGACACACAGTTTAAAACTGGGGGTCCTAACAGCTCCTGGGACACCCGACAGATGTTCTTC. Protein product: CACDTQFKTGGPNSSWDTRQMFF.

This clone came up a few times. It is likely a read error: a sequence one base away is far more abundant. Within the sample, other DNA sequences also encode this same CDR3. The chain combines TRDV1 with TRDJ1; 9 nucleotides align to TRDD2. In the absence of a J gene in TCRdb, the DNA was matched to germline to assign it here. Germline CDR1 is TSWWSYY and CDR2 is QGS. The CDR3 spans 23 residues. J lost 0 bases, V lost 3 bases, and 26 bases had no gene match. The CDR3 spells CALGESPFLHITGDPQYTDKLIF. The CDR3 region has the DNA TGTGCTCTTGGGGAGTCGCCCTTCCTACATATAACCGGGGACCCTCAGTACACCGATAAACTCATCTTT.

Regarding this clone: A read error likely explains why the TCRdb protein, taken from a much larger clone, differs from this DNA's translation at residue 5; the protein shown is translated from the DNA. CDR3 amino acids: CALGGLLLPGIRGWVGYTDKLIF. The CDR3 DNA reads TGTGCTCTTGGGGGACTCCTCTTGCCCGGGATACGCGGGTGGGTAGGGTACACCGATAAACTCATCTTT. The genes are TRDV1 and TRDJ1; 8 bases are shared with TRDD3. The J gene was not available in TCRdb and was assigned here by matching the DNA to germline segments. In germline, CDR1 is TSWWSYY, CDR2 QGS. With 4 bases clipped from V and 0 bases from J, the junction kept 28 bases outside the gene matches. This CDR3 comprises 23 residues.